The rows below give T cell receptor beta chains drawn from one sample of a study of OX40 agonist ivuxolimab in advanced cancers. The table came from immunoSEQ multiplex PCR; TCRdb's copy has only in-frame clones and leaves some out. The sample contains just under 85,000 clones, about 80% of which appear only once. This specimen was CD4+ or CD8+ T cells sorted from blood, taken in a trial of the OX40 agonist ivuxolimab. The receptors here all came from an adult with an advanced solid tumor such as melanoma, head and neck, liver or kidney cancer. Each CDR3 is given without its conserved first and last residue. Each record gives: V gene, CDR3 protein.

TRBV9 | ASSVDQGNTGELF
TRBV25-1 | ASSEGPAATNEKLF
TRBV30 | AWSVPGARNYGYT
TRBV9 | ASSVGTSGGKNNEQF
TRBV10-2 | ASSSSELGANVLT
TRBV7-3 | ASSYYYNNEQF
TRBV9 | ASSKGPTDTQY
TRBV28 | ASSPPQGYGYT
TRBV4-1 | ASSQGLFITRARANYGYT
TRBV6-4 | ASSDDGQDLANTGELF
TRBV7-2 | ASSLNPGVGGYT